This T cell receptor (beta chain) was observed in a study of blood T cell repertoires in COVID-19. Study-wide background: Samples taken during acute and convalescent COVID-19 were collected in the United States, Italy and Spain. The cDNA or gDNA used as material had been derived from T cells, B-cell-depleted T cells, or PBMCs.

Sequenced by immunoSEQ multiplex PCR; TCRdb stores in-frame clones only, minus some. The sample yields some 310,000 clones, about nine tenths seen once. Seattle's cohort entered during active infection and was followed longitudinally. Sequencing was done on a sample of peripheral blood. This TCR came from a woman aged 25 to 39 with COVID-19, enrolled during active disease.

The CDR3 DNA reads as TGTGCCAGCAGTACAGGGGGTAAGGCCTACGAGCAGTACTTC. It is translated as CASSTGGKAYEQYF. This sequence joins TRBV2 and TRBJ2-7, with 8 positions matching TRBD1. The CDR3 is made up of 14 amino acids. Per the germline V gene, CDR1 is SNHLY and CDR2 is FYNNEI. Trimming at V came to 5 bases and at J to 2 bases, leaving 5 bases not matched to a gene.